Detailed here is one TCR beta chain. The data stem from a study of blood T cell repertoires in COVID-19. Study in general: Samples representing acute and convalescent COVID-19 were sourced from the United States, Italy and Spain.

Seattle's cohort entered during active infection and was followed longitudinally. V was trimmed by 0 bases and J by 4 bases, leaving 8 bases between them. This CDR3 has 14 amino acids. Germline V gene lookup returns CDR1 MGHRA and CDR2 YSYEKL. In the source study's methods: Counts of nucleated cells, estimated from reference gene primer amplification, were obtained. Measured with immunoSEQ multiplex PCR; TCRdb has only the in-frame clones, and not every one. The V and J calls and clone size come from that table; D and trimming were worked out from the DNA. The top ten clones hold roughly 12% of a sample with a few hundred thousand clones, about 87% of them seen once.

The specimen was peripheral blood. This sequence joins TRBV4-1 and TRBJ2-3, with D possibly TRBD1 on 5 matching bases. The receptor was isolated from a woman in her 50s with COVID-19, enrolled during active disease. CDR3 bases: TGCGCCAGCAGCCAAGATCAGGGTGCAGATACGCAGTATTTT. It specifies CASSQDQGADTQYF.